The 27 T cell receptor beta chains below were found in one sample sequenced in a study of vaccination and CD4 T cells after COVID-19. These receptors have no known antigen. The treatment denotes: approximately nine-day PBMC culture with coronavirus spike peptide pools or control peptides (ViraFEST assay). Sequenced with the Oncomine TCR Beta short-read assay was DNA taken from cultured CD4+ T cells. TCRdb re-analysed the PCR reads in MiXCR, keeping a single row per CDR3 protein. Among about 9,200 distinct CDR3 sequences listed, about 47% were seen once. Sequences were obtained from CD4+ T cells from blood, cultured in vitro. All receptors come from a human donor who had recovered from COVID-19.

This clonotype was recorded only once. The chain couples TRBV6-1 to TRBJ1-2; the D is unclear. V dropped 1 base and J dropped 3 bases, with 6 bases sitting between them. Germline values: CDR1 MNHNS, CDR2 SASEGT. The CDR3 covers 13 residues. The CDR3 sequence is CASSEGTYYGYTF. The CDR3 nucleotides are TGTGCCAGCAGTGAAGGGACTTACTATGGCTACACCTTC.

The rearrangement uses TRBV7-3 and TRBJ2-3; TRBD2 agrees at 7 bases. After removal of 1 base from V and 3 bases from J, the junction contained 7 bases not matched to a gene. In germline, CDR1 is SGHTA, CDR2 FQGTGA. CDR3 length: 16 amino acids. CDR3 nucleotide sequence: TGTGCCAGCAGCTTAATTGCGACTAGCAGAACAGATACGCAGTATTTT. As protein: CASSLIATSRTDTQYF.

The CDR3 coding sequence is TGTGCCATCAGAAGACAGGGTGATAACTATGGCTACACCTTC. Translation gives CAIRRQGDNYGYTF. This rearrangement joins TRBV10-3 to TRBJ1-2, with TRBD1 matching over 7 bases. The CDR3 spans 14 residues. Looked up from germline, CDR1 is ENHRY and CDR2 is SYGVKD. After removal of 6 bases from V and 1 base from J, the junction contained 5 bases not matched to a gene.

The chain couples TRBV28 to TRBJ1-5; D gene ambiguous. The CDR3 runs 12 residues. Germline CDR1 and CDR2: MDHEN and SYDVKM. V was clipped by 6 bases and J by 5 bases, with 8 bases between them. The CDR3 reads CASSPPHQPQHF. In DNA, the CDR3 is TGTGCCAGCAGCCCCCCCCATCAGCCCCAGCATTTT.

This chain links TRBV7-2 with TRBJ1-3; the D gene is possibly TRBD1 (5 bases). The CDR3 is made up of 15 amino acids. Per germline, CDR1 SGHTA and CDR2 FQGNSA. Trimming stripped 5 bases from V and 3 bases from J, with 14 bases between. The CDR3 sequence: CASSIGGTHGNTIYF. The CDR3 nucleotides are TGTGCCAGCAGCATAGGAGGGACGCATGGAAACACCATATATTTT.

The chain recombines TRBV5-1 with TRBJ2-5; 7 nucleotides align to TRBD2. The CDR3 spans 16 residues. V lost 4 bases, J lost 2 bases, and 11 bases stayed unmatched. Germline CDR1 SGHRS, CDR2 YFSETQ. For the CDR3, the DNA is TGCGCCAGCAGCCCACTCGGGGACTATCAGCAAGAGACCCAGTACTTC. It yields the protein CASSPLGDYQQETQYF.

V gene TRBV6-1 combines with J gene TRBJ2-7; TRBD1 matches at 7 bases. The CDR3 contains 14 residues. The J segment lost 5 bases and the V segment lost 5 bases, leaving 9 bases of the junction unmatched. CDR1 is MNHNS and CDR2 is SASEGT in the germline V gene. CDR3: CASSNIRGFNEQYF. Written as DNA, the CDR3 is TGTGCCAGCAGTAACATCAGGGGGTTCAACGAGCAGTACTTC.

The chain joins TRBV27 to TRBJ2-7, with TRBD2 matching over 10 bases. Germline CDR1 MNHEY, CDR2 SMNVEV (reference sequence). CDR3 length: 15 residues. Germline trimming cut 7 bases from V and 6 bases from J; bases unmatched to any gene: 12. Written as DNA, the CDR3 is TGTGCCAGCAATCCGAACCTAGCGGGAGTTAGCGAGCAGTACTTC. It is translated as CASNPNLAGVSEQYF.

This chain joins TRBV7-4 and TRBJ2-7; TRBD1 might be the D (5 bases). The CDR3 spans 14 residues. V lost 4 bases and J lost 3, with 13 bases in between. Looked up from germline, CDR1 is SGHVT and CDR2 is SQSDAQ. As DNA, the CDR3 is TGTGCCAGCAGCTCCAACAGGTTCCTCTACGAGCAGTACTTC. Translating gives CASSSNRFLYEQYF. The full variable domain, its missing parts supplied by reference TRBV7-4 and TRBJ2-7, is GAGVSQSPRYKVAKRGRDVALRCDSISGHVTLYWYRQTLGQGSEVLTYSQSDAQRDKSGRPSGRFSAERPERSVSTLKIQRTEQGDSAVYLCASSSNRFLYEQYFGPGTRLTVT.

In its sample, this clonotype was seen a few times. The chain is built from TRBV19 and TRBJ1-5, with D unresolved. Trimming shortened V by 2 bases and J by 4 bases, and 9 bases separated the two germline ends. This CDR3 spans 14 amino acids. The germline V gene encodes CDR1 LNHDA and CDR2 SQIVND (reference sequence). The CDR3 nucleotides are TGTGCCAGTAGTATAAGGGTAGGTAATCAGCCCCAGCATTTT. It translates to CASSIRVGNQPQHF.

This chain uses TRBV7-2 with TRBJ2-1; D is unclear. CDR3 length: 13 residues. V was trimmed by 5 bases and J by 5 bases, leaving 10 bases between them. Germline V gene data show CDR1 as SGHTA and CDR2 as FQGNSA. The CDR3 DNA follows: TGTGCCAGCAGCACCGGACGGAACAATGAGCAGTTCTTC. Protein sequence: CASSTGRNNEQFF.

J is TRBJ2-6 and V is TRBV7-3; the D is unclear. The CDR3 is 15 residues long. Germline assignment: CDR1 SGHTA and CDR2 FQGTGA. Trimming stripped 2 bases from V and 1 base from J, with 6 bases between. The CDR3 region has the DNA TGTGCCAGCAGCTTATTTGTATCTGGGGCCAACGTCCTGACTTTC. This gives the protein CASSLFVSGANVLTF.

The V gene is TRBV11-3, the J gene TRBJ2-3; the match to TRBD2 covers 13 bases. V dropped 5 bases and J dropped 6; count of bases not matched to a gene: 11. This CDR3 is 17 amino acids long. Germline CDR1 is SGHNT and CDR2 is YENEEA. The DNA for the CDR3 is TGTGCCAGCAGCCCTCCGGGACTAGCGGGATTCGGTGATACGCAGTATTTT. Amino acid sequence: CASSPPGLAGFGDTQYF.

The chain links TRBV20-1 to TRBJ2-2; D is perhaps TRBD2 (5 bases). Per germline, CDR1 DFQATT and CDR2 SNEGSKA (reference sequence). The V end was cut by 0 bases, the J end by 3 bases, with 11 bases between. The CDR3 extends over 15 amino acids. For the CDR3, the DNA is TGCAGTGCTAGAGATGACGGGCGGGACACCGGGGAGCTGTTTTTT. Protein product: CSARDDGRDTGELFF.

This clonotype was found a few times. The rearrangement uses TRBV11-3 and TRBJ2-1, with 12 bases aligning to TRBD2. CDR1 and CDR2 from the germline V gene are SGHNT and YENEEA. The junction had 14 bases not matched to a gene; V was cut back by 1 base and J by 4 bases. This CDR3 is built from 20 residues. The CDR3 DNA reads TGTGCCAGCAGCTTAGTATCTAGCGGGAGGGCCTTTTCAGGTTACAATGAGCAGTTCTTC. Protein product: CASSLVSSGRAFSGYNEQFF. Supplemented by reference TRBV11-3 and TRBJ2-1, the full variable domain reads EAGVVQSPRYKIIEKKQPVAFWCNPISGHNTLYWYLQNLGQGPELLIRYENEEAVDDSQLPKDRFSAERLKGVDSTLKIQPAELGDSAVYLCASSLVSSGRAFSGYNEQFFGPGTRLTVL.

The rearrangement links TRBV11-3 to TRBJ2-1; 9 bases line up with TRBD2. Trimming cost V 4 bases and J 6 bases; bases outside gene matches: 7. This CDR3 has 15 amino acids. Germline loops: CDR1 SGHNT, CDR2 YENEEA. CDR3 in DNA: TGTGCCAGCAGCTGGGGGAGCGGGGGGAGCAATGAGCAGTTCTTC. Residues: CASSWGSGGSNEQFF.

This clonotype was counted only a few times. The chain carries TRBV12-3 or TRBV12-4 and TRBJ1-6, with 7 bases lining up with TRBD1. V trimming: 6 bases; J trimming: 10 bases; junction bases outside the gene matches: 9. The CDR3 covers 14 residues. The CDR3 DNA reads as TGTGCCAGCAGCTCCCAGGGGGTAGGCTCACCCCTCCACTTT. It translates to CASSSQGVGSPLHF.

Remarks on this clonotype: This may come from a read error, since a much larger clone is one base off. This chain uses TRBV30 with TRBJ2-2, with D possibly matching TRBD2 (5 bases). Per the germline V gene, CDR1 is GTSNPN and CDR2 is SVGIG (reference sequence). The length of the CDR3 is 16 residues. In DNA form, the CDR3 reads TGTGCCTGGAGCCCAATCGGGCTAGATCGCACCGGGGAGCGGTTTTTT. This encodes CAWSPIGLDRTGERFF.

This clonotype qualifies as large. The chain employs TRBV19 and TRBJ2-7; D is unresolved. V gave up 3 bases and J gave up 2 bases, with 14 bases separating them. Per the germline V gene, CDR1 is LNHDA and CDR2 is SQIVND (reference sequence). The CDR3 contains 15 residues. In DNA form, the CDR3 reads TGTGCCAGTAGTATGGGGAACCGGCCCCCCTACGAGCAGTACTTC. This encodes CASSMGNRPPYEQYF. The full variable domain, in which reference TRBV19 and TRBJ2-7 provide the parts outside the CDR3, is DGGITQSPKYLFRKEGQNVTLSCEQNLNHDAMYWYRQDPGQGLRLIYYSQIVNDFQKGDIAEGYSVSREKKESFPLTVTSAQKNPTAFYLCASSMGNRPPYEQYFGPGTRLTVT.

This clonotype has just a few counts. The chain has TRBV15 and TRBJ1-5, with a tentative D call TRBD1 (6 bases). Germline values: CDR1 LNHNV, CDR2 YYDKDF (reference sequence). The CDR3 totals 13 residues. V was trimmed by 9 bases and J by 5 bases, leaving 14 bases between them. CDR3 sequence reads: CATDRSYHQPQHF. CDR3 DNA: TGTGCCACAGACAGGAGCTACCATCAGCCCCAGCATTTT.

The chain combines TRBV28 with TRBJ1-5; 9 positions agree with TRBD1. Germline V gene lookup returns CDR1 MDHEN and CDR2 SYDVKM. The CDR3 loop spans 16 amino acids. V lost 6 bases, J lost 4 bases, and 10 bases stayed unmatched. CDR3 nucleotides: TGTGCCAGCAGCCTTCTTTCTGGACAGGGGAATCAGCCCCAGCATTTT. It yields the protein CASSLLSGQGNQPQHF. Looking up the rest from reference TRBV28 and TRBJ1-5 gives the full variable domain: DVKVTQSSRYLVKRTGEKVFLECVQDMDHENMFWYRQDPGLGLRLIYFSYDVKMKEKGDIPEGYSVSREKKERFSLILESASTNQTSMYLCASSLLSGQGNQPQHFGDGTRLSIL.

This clonotype appeared a few times. DNA of the CDR3: TGTGCCAGCAGTTATTTCGGCAGGGGCGCGGGCTACACCTTC. Translation gives CASSYFGRGAGYTF. The chain combines TRBV6-5 with TRBJ1-2; possible D gene TRBD1, 6 bases. Germline CDR1 is MNHEY and CDR2 is SVGAGI. The V gene lost 3 bases and the J gene lost 8 bases, with 16 bases spanning the gap. This CDR3 is 14 amino acids long.

The rearrangement joins TRBV7-3 to TRBJ1-1; no clear D. Trimming took 2 bases from V and 2 from J, leaving 6 bases between them. CDR1 SGHTA and CDR2 FQGTGA come from the germline V gene. The CDR3 extends over 13 amino acids. CDR3 sequence: CASSLVRNTEAFF. CDR3 DNA sequence: TGTGCCAGCAGCTTAGTACGTAACACTGAAGCTTTCTTT.

The chain links TRBV20-1 to TRBJ2-7, with 7 bases identical to TRBD1. Unmatched junction bases numbered 11, after V lost 0 bases and J lost 3 bases. There are 16 residues in the CDR3. Germline CDR1 is DFQATT and CDR2 is SNEGSKA (reference sequence). The CDR3, as DNA: TGCAGTGCTAGAGAGCTCAAAGCGGCAGGGGGCTACGAGCAGTACTTC. Amino acids: CSARELKAAGGYEQYF.

Only one count was recorded for this clonotype. The CDR3 coding sequence is TGTGCCAGCAGCGGCGGGCAGGGCCCCAAGACCCAGTACTTC. Its protein product is CASSGGQGPKTQYF. This sequence joins TRBV11-1 and TRBJ2-5; TRBD1 or TRBD2 may be the D gene (5 bases each). The CDR3 sequence is 14 residues long. The germline V and J ends were trimmed by 5 bases and 6 bases, with 16 bases remaining between them. Germline loops: CDR1 SGHAT, CDR2 FQDESV (reference sequence).

Only a few counts were recorded for this clonotype. The rearrangement uses TRBV20-1 and TRBJ1-2; D is ambiguous. Trimming took 5 bases from V and 4 from J, leaving 20 bases between them. Germline CDR1 is DFQATT and CDR2 is SNEGSKA (reference sequence). The CDR3 loop spans 15 amino acids. The CDR3 loop is CSAHDGRSGSYGYTF. CDR3 nucleotides: TGCAGTGCTCACGACGGACGCAGCGGGTCCTATGGCTACACCTTC.

The genes are TRBV12-3 or TRBV12-4 and TRBJ2-7; tentative D call: TRBD2 (7 bases). The CDR3 has 14 amino acids. The ends were cut back, 7 bases at V and 7 bases at J, with 20 bases in the middle. This chain's CDR3 is CASKKAGQRLEQYF. CDR3 DNA sequence: TGTGCCAGCAAAAAAGCGGGACAACGGTTGGAGCAGTACTTC.